The present T cell receptor (beta chain) was sequenced within a study of cytomegalovirus exposure and HLA in healthy donors. On this clone itself: Its antigen remains unidentified.

Sequencing used immunoSEQ multiplex PCR; TCRdb keeps in-frame clones, though not all of them. In the table there are 100,000 to 120,000 clones, around 85% of which are singletons. Study-level points and caveats: Altogether, 164 TCR beta chains were recorded as cytomegalovirus-associated. For most TCR sequences rarity was the rule, although some public TCRs occurred in many donors.

The CDR3 sequence is 15 residues long. The V gene's germline CDR1 is LGHNT and CDR2 FRNRAP. V lost 6 bases to trimming and J lost 5 bases; unmatched junction nucleotides: 9. The sequence was obtained from a young woman in good health and CMV-seronegative. The sample comprised PBMCs. This chain links TRBV12-5 with TRBJ2-3; TRBD1 aligns across 9 bases. CDR3 coding DNA: TGTGCTAGTGGCCGGACAGGGGCGCGGGGAGATACGCAGTATTTT. This codes for CASGRTGARGDTQYF.